The 8 T cell receptor beta chains reported below all come from one sample, sequenced in a study of T cells in Graves' hyperthyroidism and ophthalmopathy. Authors of the study amplified TCR beta CDR3 regions from RNA transcripts. Researchers ran a first-round RT-PCR on the TCR CDR3 using the HTBI primer set. TCRdb ran MiXCR on the multiplex PCR reads and lists one entry per CDR3 protein. This sample has around 700,000 distinct CDR3 sequences, with approximately 19% found just once. Material: blood. These receptors were collected from a woman between 45 and 60 years old with Graves' hyperthyroidism that later progressed to Graves' ophthalmopathy.

A few counts support this clonotype. This chain joins TRBV7-9 and TRBJ1-5; 8 nucleotides line up with TRBD1. CDR3 size: 15 residues. Germline CDR1 reads SEHNR; CDR2 reads FQNEAQ (reference sequence). Trimming cost V 1 base and J 8 bases; bases outside gene matches: 7. For the CDR3, the DNA is TGTGCCAGCAGCTTAGGTTTCAGGGGGCATGAGCCCCAGCATTTT. This codes for CASSLGFRGHEPQHF.

This clonotype was detected ten times or more. The V call is TRBV20-1, the J call TRBJ2-7; TRBD2 agrees at 8 bases. CDR1 and CDR2 (germline): DFQATT, SNEGSKA (reference sequence). CDR3 length equals 13 residues. V was clipped by 5 bases and J by 3 bases; unmatched bases: 6. CDR3 DNA sequence: TGCAGTGCTGTAGCGGGGCCTTACTACGAGCAGTACTTC. This sequence encodes CSAVAGPYYEQYF.

The rearrangement joins TRBV5-1 to TRBJ1-3; D not certain. V was trimmed by 4 bases and J by 0 bases, leaving 14 bases between them. The CDR3 covers 16 residues. CDR1 and CDR2 (germline): SGHRS, YFSETQ. The CDR3 nucleotides read TGCGCCAGCAGCCTGGACGGCCAGAGCTCTGGAAACACCATATATTTT. Amino acid sequence: CASSLDGQSSGNTIYF. The full variable domain, its missing parts supplied by reference TRBV5-1 and TRBJ1-3, is KAGVTQTPRYLIKTRGQQVTLSCSPISGHRSVSWYQQTPGQGLQFLFEYFSETQRNKGNFPGRFSGRQFSNSRSEMNVSTLELGDSALYLCASSLDGQSSGNTIYFGEGSWLTVV.

This clonotype was counted many times. This chain links TRBV12-3 or TRBV12-4 with TRBJ2-1; 9 bases match TRBD2. The CDR3 sequence is 12 residues long. Trimming cost V 6 bases and J 9 bases; bases outside gene matches: 3. The CDR3 region is CASSIAGVEQFF. CDR3 DNA sequence: TGTGCCAGCAGCATAGCGGGGGTTGAGCAGTTCTTC.

V and J are TRBV27 and TRBJ2-3; 9 bases line up with TRBD2. This CDR3 has 17 residues. Germline values: CDR1 MNHEY, CDR2 SMNVEV (reference sequence). The trim removed 6 bases at V and 4 bases at J, leaving 14 bases unmatched. As DNA, the CDR3 is TGTGCCAGCAGCCGTGCTGGGGCTAGCGGGGTCCCAGATACGCAGTATTTT. This sequence encodes CASSRAGASGVPDTQYF.

This clonotype was counted many times. The CDR3 DNA reads as TGTGCCTGGAGGGTGACGGGGAACACTGAAGCTTTCTTT. This gives the protein CAWRVTGNTEAFF. V usage is TRBV30 and J usage is TRBJ1-1, with D unclear. In germline, CDR1 is GTSNPN, CDR2 SVGIG (reference sequence). Trimming stripped 3 bases from V and 1 base from J, with 9 bases between. CDR3 length: 13 amino acids.

The genes are TRBV5-5 and TRBJ2-1, with 12 nucleotides matching TRBD2. With 3 bases clipped from V and 8 bases from J, the junction kept 6 bases outside the gene matches. This CDR3 contains 15 residues. Germline-derived CDR1 and CDR2 are SGHKS and YYEKEE (reference sequence). The CDR3 here is CASSWWTSGAYEQFF. The CDR3 nucleotides are TGTGCCAGCAGCTGGTGGACTAGCGGGGCTTATGAGCAGTTCTTC.

This clonotype was counted at least ten times. V gene TRBV7-2 combines with J gene TRBJ2-3; D might be TRBD2 (7 bases). The CDR3 runs 16 residues. The germline gives CDR1 SGHTA, CDR2 FQGNSA. V shed 0 bases and J shed 6 bases, with 16 bases lying between them. The CDR3 protein is CASSLAQLGGGDTQYF. In DNA, the CDR3 is TGTGCCAGCAGCTTAGCCCAGCTAGGGGGGGGGGATACGCAGTATTTT.